The clone carrying this T cell receptor (beta chain) was detected a few times. These data come from a study of CD8+ T cells in alopecia areata. As to treatment: oral pan-JAK inhibitor, 5-10 mg twice daily. The CDR3 extends over 14 amino acids. Per the germline V gene, CDR1 is SQVTM and CDR2 is ANQGSEA. Trimming cost V 5 bases and J 1 base; bases outside gene matches: 7. Following extraction, RNA underwent reverse transcription to cDNA, which served as the sequencing template. Sequencing used immunoSEQ multiplex PCR; TCRdb keeps in-frame clones, though not all of them. This sample has around 200,000 clones, with 50% to 75% found just once.

The J gene is TRBJ1-2, the V gene TRBV29-1, with 7 bases matching TRBD1. This receptor was obtained from a human donor with alopecia areata. Material: CD4+ T cells sorted from blood, obtained at week 4, from a patient treated with tofacitinib. CDR3 sequence (DNA): TGCAGCGTTAAAAGACAGGGTCTTAACTATGGCTACACCTTC. Amino acid sequence: CSVKRQGLNYGYTF.